Below are 16 T cell receptor beta chains sequenced from a single sample in a study of chemoradiotherapy in HPV16-positive cancers. The protocol was immunoSEQ multiplex PCR, while the TCRdb copy is restricted to in-frame clones and leaves out a portion. The profile shows fewer than 2,500 clones, roughly 90% of them singletons. The starting material was tumor tissue, obtained from a patient who underwent chemoradiotherapy. The receptors stem from a human donor with HPV-associated anogenital cancer.

This chain connects TRBV29-1 to TRBJ2-7; D is unclear. This CDR3 has 11 amino acids. The V gene's germline CDR1 is SQVTM and CDR2 ANQGSEA. Trimming removed 6 bases from V and 6 bases from J, with 12 bases in between. The chain's CDR3 is CSVTLGGEQYF. In DNA, the CDR3 is TGCAGCGTGACCTTAGGCGGCGAGCAGTACTTC.

The J gene is TRBJ2-5, the V gene TRBV27; D tentatively reads TRBD1 or TRBD2 (5 bases each). The DNA end favors TRBJ2-7, so the J call may be wrong. CDR3 length: 15 residues. Germline CDR1 and CDR2: MNHEY and SMNVEV (reference sequence). CDR3 amino acids: CASSLRDRRSYEQYF. The CDR3 DNA sequence: TGTGCCAGCAGTCTCCGGGACCGGCGTTCCTACGAGCAGTACTTC.

This clone was observed a handful of times. The chain links TRBV27 to TRBJ1-4; tentative D call: TRBD1 (5 bases). CDR1 and CDR2 from the germline V gene are MNHEY and SMNVEV (reference sequence). The CDR3 is 13 residues long. V lost 8 bases to trimming and J lost 7 bases, with 14 bases between them. The CDR3 DNA reads as TGTGCCAGCGCCCGCAGGGACGGTGAAAAACTGTTTTTT. Translating gives CASARRDGEKLFF.

The chain links TRBV9 to TRBJ2-3, with no clear D. V shed 2 bases and J shed 4 bases, with 8 bases lying between them. The CDR3 runs to 13 residues. Germline values: CDR1 SGDLS, CDR2 YYNGEE. The CDR3 here is CASSVYSSDTQYF. As DNA, the CDR3 is TGTGCCAGCAGCGTGTATAGCTCAGATACGCAGTATTTT.

This chain joins TRBV4-3 and TRBJ2-3, with 10 nucleotides matching TRBD1. The junction had 13 bases not matched to a gene; V was cut back by 1 base and J by 3 bases. CDR3 length: 19 residues. CDR1 and CDR2 (germline): LGHNA, YSLEER. The CDR3 DNA sequence: TGCGCCAGCAGCCAAGTTGCCACAGGGACAGGGGTTCGGACAGATACGCAGTATTTT. Translated, it gives CASSQVATGTGVRTDTQYF.

This clone was picked up a small number of times. This rearrangement joins TRBV19 to TRBJ2-4; the D gene could be TRBD1 or TRBD2 (6 bases each). Trimming took off 4 bases at V and 0 bases at J, with 22 bases between the two ends. Germline assignment: CDR1 LNHDA and CDR2 SQIVND (reference sequence). The CDR3 sequence is 19 residues long. In DNA form, the CDR3 reads TGTGCCAGTAGTACCCTTCCCTCCGGGGGCCTCGGAGCCAAAAACATTCAGTACTTC. This sequence encodes CASSTLPSGGLGAKNIQYF. Together with reference TRBV19 and TRBJ2-4, the CDR3 gives the full variable domain: DGGITQSPKYLFRKEGQNVTLSCEQNLNHDAMYWYRQDPGQGLRLIYYSQIVNDFQKGDIAEGYSVSREKKESFPLTVTSAQKNPTAFYLCASSTLPSGGLGAKNIQYFGAGTRLSVL.

This clone showed up just once. The V call is TRBV19, the J call TRBJ2-7; D uncertain. This CDR3 is 14 amino acids long. The V end was cut by 2 bases, the J end by 2 bases, with 10 bases between. CDR1 and CDR2 from the germline V gene are LNHDA and SQIVND (reference sequence). The CDR3 DNA reads as TGTGCCAGTAGTATATCCGGTGAGGCCTACGAGCAGTACTTC. Protein sequence: CASSISGEAYEQYF.

The rearrangement uses TRBV9 and TRBJ1-6; 9 bases match TRBD1. J lost 6 bases, V lost 4 bases, and 8 bases had no gene match. This CDR3 is 16 amino acids long. CDR1 and CDR2 from the germline V gene are SGDLS and YYNGEE. The CDR3 reads CASSSRQGVVNSPLHF. The CDR3 nucleotides read TGTGCCAGCAGCTCGCGACAGGGGGTCGTTAATTCACCCCTCCACTTT.

The chain joins TRBV20-1 to TRBJ2-4, with unresolved D. There are 11 residues in the CDR3. Per the germline V gene, CDR1 is DFQATT and CDR2 is SNEGSKA (reference sequence). V was trimmed by 4 bases and J by 8 bases, leaving 9 bases between them. CDR3 sequence: CSANLGYIQYF. The CDR3 DNA reads TGCAGTGCTAACCTGGGGTACATTCAGTACTTC.

The V gene is TRBV19, the J gene TRBJ1-6, with D perhaps matching TRBD1 (5 bases). Germline V gene data show CDR1 as LNHDA and CDR2 as SQIVND (reference sequence). Trimming removed 9 bases at V and 4 bases at J, with 16 bases between. This CDR3 region has 15 residues. CDR3 coding DNA: TGTGCCAGCACGGAGGGGTTGTATTATAATTCACCCCTCCACTTT. Protein sequence: CASTEGLYYNSPLHF. The full variable domain, with the rest looked up from reference TRBV19 and TRBJ1-6, is DGGITQSPKYLFRKEGQNVTLSCEQNLNHDAMYWYRQDPGQGLRLIYYSQIVNDFQKGDIAEGYSVSREKKESFPLTVTSAQKNPTAFYLCASTEGLYYNSPLHFGNGTRLTVT.

The CDR3 sequence: CASSLRTSTYEQYF. The CDR3 DNA sequence: TGTGCCAGCAGCTTAAGGACGTCTACCTACGAGCAGTACTTC. This chain connects TRBV13 to TRBJ2-7, with D unclear. The CDR3 sequence is 14 residues long. Trimming took off 2 bases at V and 2 bases at J, with 10 bases between the two ends. Germline values: CDR1 PRHDT, CDR2 FYEKMQ (reference sequence).

V and J are TRBV4-3 and TRBJ2-5; 9 nucleotides align to TRBD1. V lost 4 bases to trimming and J lost 2 bases; unmatched junction nucleotides: 5. The CDR3 contains 15 residues. Germline V gives CDR1 LGHNA, CDR2 YSLEER. CDR3 DNA: TGCGCCAGCAGCCGACAGGGGGGCCTACAAGAGACCCAGTACTTC. Translating gives CASSRQGGLQETQYF.

This clone has only one observation. The V call is TRBV6-6, the J call TRBJ2-7; no clear D. The CDR3 contains 15 residues. Germline CDR1 and CDR2: MNHNY and SVGAGI (reference sequence). Trimming removed 2 bases from V and 0 bases from J, with 11 bases in between. CDR3 in amino acids: CASSYTEWSSYEQYF. CDR3 nucleotides: TGTGCCAGCAGTTACACCGAGTGGAGCTCCTACGAGCAGTACTTC.

The rearrangement joins TRBV27 to TRBJ2-7, with D possibly being TRBD1 (5 bases). The CDR3 loop spans 12 amino acids. Germline lookup yields CDR1 MNHEY and CDR2 SMNVEV (reference sequence). V lost 6 bases and J lost 4, with 10 bases in between. CDR3 sequence: CASRSGFYEQYF. The DNA for the CDR3 is TGTGCCAGCAGATCAGGGTTTTACGAGCAGTACTTC.

The chain couples TRBV11-2 to TRBJ1-1; the D gene is possibly TRBD1 (6 bases). The CDR3 runs to 12 residues. Deletions cut 1 base from V and 7 bases from J, with 7 bases between. Germline loops: CDR1 SGHAT, CDR2 FQNNGV. The CDR3: CASSLATGEAFF. The DNA of the CDR3 is TGTGCCAGCAGCTTAGCGACAGGTGAAGCTTTCTTT.

As concerns this clone: The junction and the germline gene differ at one end; a read error may be behind it. The chain carries TRBV6-1 and TRBJ2-2; TRBD2 agrees at 9 bases. The CDR3 sequence is 13 residues long. CDR1 is MNHNS, CDR2 SASEGT, per germline. The CDR3, as DNA: TGTGCCAGCAGTGAACCCGGAGCGGGGGGAGCTGTTTTT. Amino acids: CASSEPGAGGAVF.